Presented here are 18 T cell receptor beta chains from one specimen sequenced in a study of blood T cell repertoires in COVID-19. Here immunoSEQ multiplex PCR was the method, and the copy in TCRdb shows in-frame clones only, minus some. Altogether approximately 190,000 clones are present, 84% being singletons, with the ten largest covering around 14%. Sequenced: peripheral blood. These receptors all stem from a man aged 30-40 years with active or convalescent COVID-19.

This clone has a count of ten or more. The V gene is TRBV3-1 (or the pseudogene TRBV3-2), the J gene TRBJ1-5; the D gene is possibly TRBD1 (5 bases). The CDR3 spans 15 residues. CDR1 is LGHDT, CDR2 YNNKEL, per germline (reference sequence). The V and J ends lost 3 bases and 9 bases respectively, with 18 bases between them. In nucleotides, the CDR3 is TGTGCCAGCAGCCAGGCAGGGAAAATTCAGGGGCCCCAGCATTTT. This sequence encodes CASSQAGKIQGPQHF.

This chain links TRBV6-5 with TRBJ1-6; 8 nucleotides align to TRBD1. The CDR3 consists of 15 residues. Per germline, CDR1 MNHEY and CDR2 SVGAGI. The V gene end was trimmed by 2 bases and the J gene end by 7 bases; junction bases not matched to a gene: 4. CDR3 loop: CASSYPDRGNSPLHF. CDR3 coding DNA: TGTGCCAGCAGTTACCCCGACAGGGGAAATTCACCCCTCCACTTT.

The J gene is TRBJ1-3, the V gene TRBV27; tentative D call: TRBD1 (5 bases). V was trimmed by 8 bases and J by 0 bases, leaving 11 bases between them. The CDR3 runs to 14 residues. The germline V gene encodes CDR1 MNHEY and CDR2 SMNVEV (reference sequence). The CDR3 DNA follows: TGTGCCAGCGCAACAGGCCTCTCTGGAAACACCATATATTTT. Amino acids: CASATGLSGNTIYF.

The V gene is TRBV6-5, the J gene TRBJ2-7; 13 bases line up with TRBD2. The CDR3 extends over 14 amino acids. The V segment lost 4 bases and the J segment 4 bases; nucleotides outside the gene matches: 1. Germline lookup yields CDR1 MNHEY and CDR2 SVGAGI. The CDR3 protein is CASSSLAGGYEQYV. The CDR3 bases are TGTGCCAGCAGTTCACTAGCGGGGGGGTACGAGCAGTACGTC.

The count of this clone is one. The chain uses TRBV19 and TRBJ2-1; 12 bases match TRBD1. The CDR3 spans 14 residues. V shed 5 bases, J shed 6 bases, and the junction held 2 bases outside the gene matches. Per germline, CDR1 LNHDA and CDR2 SQIVND (reference sequence). The CDR3, as DNA: TGTGCCAGTAGTTTGGGACAGGGGGCCAATGAGCAGTTCTTC. Protein sequence: CASSLGQGANEQFF.

The gene calls are TRBV6-5 and TRBJ1-4; the match to TRBD1 covers 7 bases. The CDR3 loop spans 14 amino acids. CDR1 MNHEY and CDR2 SVGAGI come from the germline V gene. Trimming took 6 bases from V and 4 from J; bases not matched to a gene: 5. The CDR3 region is CASRRDRHNEKLFF. The DNA of the CDR3 is TGTGCCAGCAGGCGGGACAGACATAATGAAAAACTGTTTTTT.

The rearrangement links TRBV30 to TRBJ1-2; D might be TRBD1 (6 bases). Deletions cut 1 base from V and 8 bases from J, with 11 bases between. This CDR3 contains 12 residues. Per germline, CDR1 GTSNPN and CDR2 SVGIG (reference sequence). This CDR3 is CAWSGGQGGYTF. CDR3 in DNA: TGTGCCTGGAGTGGGGGGCAGGGAGGCTACACCTTC.

V gene TRBV6-2 or TRBV6-3 combines with J gene TRBJ1-1, with TRBD1 matching over 8 bases. The CDR3 spans 16 residues. Germline V gives CDR1 MNHEY, CDR2 SVGEGT. V was pared by 2 bases and J by 0 bases, with 5 bases of the junction left unmatched. CDR3 in DNA: TGTGCCAGCAGTTACACCCGGACAGGGTTGAACACTGAAGCTTTCTTT. Translating gives CASSYTRTGLNTEAFF.

The chain employs TRBV7-9 and TRBJ1-6; 8 bases are a match to TRBD1. Germline CDR1 is SEHNR and CDR2 is FQNEAQ (reference sequence). J lost 10 bases, V lost 5 bases, and 10 bases had no gene match. The CDR3 spans 15 residues. Written as DNA, the CDR3 is TGTGCCAGCAGCCCAGGGGGCCTCATCGAATCACCCCTCCACTTT. Amino acids: CASSPGGLIESPLHF.

V usage is TRBV5-6 and J usage is TRBJ1-2; a possible D gene is TRBD1 (6 bases). From germline, CDR1 is SGHDT and CDR2 YYEEEE. V was trimmed by 0 bases and J by 6 bases, leaving 9 bases between them. This CDR3 spans 13 amino acids. CDR3 in DNA: TGTGCCAGCAGCTTGGGAGGGGGTAATGGCTACACCTTC. The encoded protein is CASSLGGGNGYTF.

This clone showed up just a few times. V usage is TRBV14 and J usage is TRBJ2-7; no definite D call. CDR1 and CDR2 from the germline V gene are SGHDN and FVKESK. This CDR3 contains 15 residues. Trimming took 0 bases from V and 3 from J, leaving 12 bases between them. The CDR3 sequence is CASSQDSSVVYEQYF. The CDR3, as DNA: TGTGCCAGCAGCCAAGATTCTTCCGTCGTCTACGAGCAGTACTTC.

V usage is TRBV2 and J usage is TRBJ1-1; D call uncertain. CDR3 length equals 14 residues. Germline V gene lookup returns CDR1 SNHLY and CDR2 FYNNEI. V was clipped by 6 bases and J by 1 base, with 12 bases between them. CDR3 coding DNA: TGTGCCAGCAGGGCGTCAGGCAGGAACACTGAAGCTTTCTTT. Encoded protein: CASRASGRNTEAFF. The whole variable domain, filled in from reference TRBV2 and TRBJ1-1, reads EPEVTQTPSHQVTQMGQEVILRCVPISNHLYFYWYRQILGQKVEFLVSFYNNEISEKSEIFDDQFSVERPDGSNFTLKIRSTKLEDSAMYFCASRASGRNTEAFFGQGTRLTVV.

The rearrangement links TRBV7-8 to TRBJ1-5; no clear D. In germline, CDR1 is SGHVS, CDR2 FQNEAQ. The CDR3 covers 15 residues. V dropped 6 bases and J dropped 4 bases, with 16 bases sitting between them. The CDR3 nucleotides are TGTGCCAGCAGGGACCAGCGGACGGTGAATCAGCCCCAGCATTTT. It encodes CASRDQRTVNQPQHF.

The chain employs TRBV19 and TRBJ2-1, with TRBD2 matching 8 bases. Germline values: CDR1 LNHDA, CDR2 SQIVND (reference sequence). Unmatched junction bases numbered 8, after V lost 1 base and J lost 3 bases. This CDR3 is 17 amino acids long. CDR3 region: CASSIGPAGEFYNEQFF. The CDR3 region has the DNA TGTGCCAGTAGTATAGGTCCAGCGGGGGAGTTCTACAATGAGCAGTTCTTC.

The chain is built from TRBV6-5 and TRBJ1-4, with a weak D call TRBD1 (6 bases). The CDR3 extends over 14 amino acids. Between the trimmed V and J ends, which lost 4 bases and 8 bases, there was a span of 14 bases. Germline CDR1 is MNHEY and CDR2 is SVGAGI. The CDR3 loop reads CASSLGTWVEKLFF. CDR3 DNA sequence: TGTGCCAGCAGTTTGGGGACATGGGTAGAAAAACTGTTTTTT.

With respect to this clone: At one of its ends the junction is not consistent with the germline gene, which may arise from a read error. The V call is TRBV4-1, the J call TRBJ2-5; maybe TRBD2 (5 bases). This CDR3 contains 13 residues. Germline V gives CDR1 MGHRA, CDR2 YSYEKL. The CDR3 spells CASSQEGFRTPDF. The CDR3, as DNA: TGCGCCAGCAGCCAAGAAGGGTTCCGGACTCCCGACTTC.

This chain connects TRBV19 to TRBJ1-1, with TRBD1 matching 11 bases. Germline-derived CDR1 and CDR2 are LNHDA and SQIVND (reference sequence). Trimming took 5 bases from V and 4 from J; bases not matched to a gene: 6. The CDR3 is 15 residues long. The DNA of the CDR3 is TGTGCCAGTAGTTCCCCCGGGACAGGGGGCACTGAAGCTTTCTTT. It is translated as CASSSPGTGGTEAFF.

This clone was recorded only once. V and J are TRBV6-6 and TRBJ1-5; D not resolved. CDR1 MNHNY and CDR2 SVGAGI come from the germline V gene (reference sequence). The V and J ends lost 2 bases and 7 bases respectively, with 12 bases between them. There are 14 residues in the CDR3. The DNA of the CDR3 is TGTGCCAGCAGTTACGAGGCAGTAAGCCAGCCCCAGCATTTT. It codes for CASSYEAVSQPQHF.